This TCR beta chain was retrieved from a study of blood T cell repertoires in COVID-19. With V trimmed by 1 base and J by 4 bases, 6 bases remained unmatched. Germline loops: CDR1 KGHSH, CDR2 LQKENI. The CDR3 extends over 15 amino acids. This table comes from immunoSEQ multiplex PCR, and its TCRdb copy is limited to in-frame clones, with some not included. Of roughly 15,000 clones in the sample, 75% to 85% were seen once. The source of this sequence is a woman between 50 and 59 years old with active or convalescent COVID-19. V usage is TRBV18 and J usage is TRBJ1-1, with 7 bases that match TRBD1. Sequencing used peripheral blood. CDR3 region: CASSPQDPGGTEAFF. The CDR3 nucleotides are TGTGCCAGCTCACCACAGGACCCAGGGGGCACTGAAGCTTTCTTT.